This T cell receptor (beta chain) is drawn from a study of T cell clonality in common variable immunodeficiency (dated by TCRdb to 2013 to 2016). What the study reported, not specific to this receptor: It was noted by the authors that sequencing of the repertoires of T cell subpopulations would be needed to clarify the cause of the increased clonality in CVID. TCRbeta clonality was higher in CVID subjects than in healthy controls (t-test p = 0.018), and the increase was most characteristic of about a third of subjects. CVID subjects shared fewer TCRbeta clones with each other than healthy controls did (p < 0.0001). Differences among patients in the CVID cohort limited the correlations between repertoire features and clinical complications. Reportedly, TCRbeta sequences from CVID had fewer deletions and N-nucleotide insertions, and highly modified clones with 13 or more V deletions were absent from CVID. Even though DNA input was equal, the average per sample came to 80,000 to 100,000 unique sequences for controls compared with about 30,000 for CVID samples.

On this clone: Its target antigen remains unknown. Read sequence stops 3 residues before the CDR3 end, and the germline J gene provides the missing end.

The germline V gene encodes CDR1 SGHTA and CDR2 FQGNSA. The CDR3 contains 14 residues, cysteine and phenylalanine counted. The DNA covers only part of the CDR3, 33 bases in frame from base 1. V is cut back by 4 bases and J by 5 bases, with 6 bases in the junction unmatched. Most of the CVID patients and most of the healthy controls were of Caucasian heritage. Heparinized peripheral whole blood samples of roughly 5 to 8.5 ml were obtained from each donor. TCRbeta CDR3 repertoires were sequenced from genomic DNA of adults with common variable immune deficiency (CVID) and healthy adult controls. There were about 22 healthy adult volunteers in the control group (12 female and some ten male), ranging in age from roughly 23 to 70 years, with a mean age of around 36. Diluted blood was subjected to density centrifugation over Hypaque 1077 or Ficoll-Paque for isolation of peripheral blood mononuclear cells. Genomic DNA was obtained from unsorted mononuclear cells through either Qiagen column purification or a centrifugation-based method.

For sequencing input, CVID and control samples contributed equivalent amounts of genomic DNA. For every sample, a 60 bp segment covering the rearranged TCRbeta CDR3 region was amplified and then sequenced. The immunoSEQ assay, a bias-corrected multiplex PCR with high-throughput sequencing, was employed for TCRbeta amplification. For the original study's pipeline: Each unique nucleotide sequence was treated as a clone and annotated with V, D and J genes, copy number and frequency. Sequences were labeled productive if in frame, and non-productive if out of frame or containing stop codons. As previously described, Shannon's entropy was used to calculate clonality. Mean CDR3 Kyte-Doolittle hydropathy was derived from the predicted amino acid sequences of productive clones. Hierarchical clustering of scaled V gene usage was performed with the R hclust function using Manhattan distance and complete linkage. To assess clone sharing by CDR3 amino acid sequence, 12 repertoires per group were resampled over 100 rounds. Repertoires were searched for roughly 70 published EBV-specific and fewer than 300 published CMV-specific TCRbeta sequences. After two CVID samples that produced fewer than 10,000 sequences were dropped from the analysis, 45 or so CVID repertoires remained. What TCRdb holds here is the immuneACCESS table cut down to in-frame rearrangements. Part of the clones is not present; checked against another copy, under half of the missing clones reflect an unresolved V gene, and the others are unexplained. That table is the source of V, J and clone size, and D and trimming were worked out from the DNA. The table notes about 40,000 clones here, none of them singletons. Around 2.8% of the sample lies in the top ten.

Sample: peripheral blood mononuclear cells. The chain couples TRBV7-2 to TRBJ2-5, with 8 middle bases fitting TRBD2. This TCR came from a person between 18 and 75 years old in good health. The covered CDR3 bases are TGTGCCAGCAGCTCCAGGACTAGCAGGGAGACC. It is translated as CASSSRTSRET. From start to end, the CDR3 is CASSSRTSRETQYF.